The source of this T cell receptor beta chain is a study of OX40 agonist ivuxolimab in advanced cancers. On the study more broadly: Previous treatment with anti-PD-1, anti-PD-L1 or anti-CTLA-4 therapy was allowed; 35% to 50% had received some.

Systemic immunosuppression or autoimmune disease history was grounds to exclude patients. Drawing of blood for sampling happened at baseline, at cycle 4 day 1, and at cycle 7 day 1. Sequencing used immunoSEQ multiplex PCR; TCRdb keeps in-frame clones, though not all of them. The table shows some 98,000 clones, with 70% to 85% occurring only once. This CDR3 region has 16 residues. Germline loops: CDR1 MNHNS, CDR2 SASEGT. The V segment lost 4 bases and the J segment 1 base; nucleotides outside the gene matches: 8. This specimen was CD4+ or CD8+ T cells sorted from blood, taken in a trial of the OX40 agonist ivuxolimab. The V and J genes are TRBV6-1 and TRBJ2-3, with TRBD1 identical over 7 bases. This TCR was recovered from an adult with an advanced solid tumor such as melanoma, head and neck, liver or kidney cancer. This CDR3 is CASSGRQGRGTDTQYF. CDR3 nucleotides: TGTGCCAGCAGTGGTCGACAGGGTCGGGGCACAGATACGCAGTATTTT.